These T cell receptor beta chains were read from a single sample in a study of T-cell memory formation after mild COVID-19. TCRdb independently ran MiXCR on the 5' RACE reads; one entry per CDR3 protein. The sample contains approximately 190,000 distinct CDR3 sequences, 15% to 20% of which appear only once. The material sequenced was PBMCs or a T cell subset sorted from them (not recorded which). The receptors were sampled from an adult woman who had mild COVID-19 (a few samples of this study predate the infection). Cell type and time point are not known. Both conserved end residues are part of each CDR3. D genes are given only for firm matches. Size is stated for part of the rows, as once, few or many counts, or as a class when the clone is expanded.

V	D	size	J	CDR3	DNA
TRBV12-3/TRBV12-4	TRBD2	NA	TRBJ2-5	CASSPWRGARTQYF	TGTGCCAGCAGTCCGTGGCGGGGGGCTCGGACCCAGTACTTC
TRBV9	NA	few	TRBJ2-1	CASSVVGTGHNEQFF	TGTGCCAGCAGCGTAGTGGGTACAGGTCACAATGAGCAGTTCTTC
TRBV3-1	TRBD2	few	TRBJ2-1	CASSQPTSGEQFF	TGTGCCAGCAGCCAACCCACTAGCGGTGAGCAGTTCTTC
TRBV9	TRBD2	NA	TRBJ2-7	CASSVGGSAYEQYF	TGTGCCAGCAGCGTAGGCGGGAGTGCGTACGAGCAGTACTTC
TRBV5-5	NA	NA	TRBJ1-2	CASSLSANYGYTF	TGTGCCAGCAGCCTCTCAGCTAACTATGGCTACACCTTC
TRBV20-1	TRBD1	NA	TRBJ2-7	CSAGTGAYEQYF	TGCAGTGCAGGGACAGGGGCTTACGAGCAGTACTTC
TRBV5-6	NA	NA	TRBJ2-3	CASSAGTARFTDTQYF	TGTGCCAGCAGCGCCGGGACCGCAAGGTTCACAGATACGCAGTATTTT
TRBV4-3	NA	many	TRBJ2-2	CASSQVGTDAGELFF	TGCGCCAGCAGCCAAGTCGGGACGGACGCCGGGGAGCTGTTTTTT
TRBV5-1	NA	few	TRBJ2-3	CASRKDRGTDTQYF	TGCGCCAGCAGAAAGGACAGAGGCACAGATACGCAGTATTTT
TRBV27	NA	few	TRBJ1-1	CASWGTQNTEAFF	TGTGCCAGCTGGGGGACGCAGAACACTGAAGCTTTCTTT
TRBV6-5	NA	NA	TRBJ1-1	CASSPGTFTEAFF	TGTGCCAGCAGTCCCGGGACCTTCACTGAAGCTTTCTTT
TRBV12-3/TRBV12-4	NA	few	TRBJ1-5	CASSLRTLNNQPQHF	TGTGCCAGCAGTTTACGGACCCTAAACAATCAGCCCCAGCATTTT
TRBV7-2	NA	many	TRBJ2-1	CASSDYRVSEQFF	TGTGCCAGCAGCGATTACAGGGTAAGCGAGCAGTTCTTC
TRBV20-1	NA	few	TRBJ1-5	CSAETGTNQPQHF	TGCAGTGCTGAAACAGGGACCAATCAGCCCCAGCATTTT
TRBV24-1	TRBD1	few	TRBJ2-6	CATSAPGQASGANVLTF	TGTGCCACCAGTGCCCCCGGACAGGCGTCTGGGGCCAACGTCCTGACTTTC
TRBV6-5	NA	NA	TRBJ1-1	CASNLPGGRGKAFF	TGTGCCAGCAATCTCCCCGGGGGGAGAGGAAAAGCTTTCTTT
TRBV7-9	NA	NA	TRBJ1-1	CASSLPPGTEAFF	TGTGCCAGCAGCTTACCCCCTGGCACTGAAGCTTTCTTT
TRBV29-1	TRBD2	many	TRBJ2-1	CSVAPGLAGHEQFF	TGCAGCGTTGCCCCGGGACTAGCGGGACATGAGCAGTTCTTC
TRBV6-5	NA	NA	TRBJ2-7	CASSFGRATEQYF	TGTGCCAGCAGTTTCGGGCGAGCGACCGAGCAGTACTTC
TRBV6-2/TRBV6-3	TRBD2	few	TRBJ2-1	CAGSMGHPRTSGSLHEQFF	TGTGCCGGCTCAATGGGTCATCCCCGAACTAGCGGGAGCCTCCATGAGCAGTTCTTC
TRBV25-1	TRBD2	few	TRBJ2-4	CASRGTSGNIQYF	TGTGCCAGCAGGGGGACTAGCGGAAACATTCAGTACTTC
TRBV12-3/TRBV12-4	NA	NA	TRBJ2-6	CASRISGANVLTF	TGTGCCAGCAGGATCTCTGGGGCCAACGTCCTGACTTTC
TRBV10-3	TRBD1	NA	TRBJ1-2	CAISEGGQTPYGYTF	TGTGCCATCAGTGAAGGGGGACAGACACCCTATGGCTACACCTTC
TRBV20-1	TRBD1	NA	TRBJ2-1	CSARIPGTGNNEQFF	TGCAGTGCTAGAATACCCGGGACAGGCAACAATGAGCAGTTCTTC
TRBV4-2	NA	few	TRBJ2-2	CASSQDLVDTGELFF	TGTGCCAGCAGCCAAGATTTAGTTGACACCGGGGAGCTGTTTTTT
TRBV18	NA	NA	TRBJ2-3	CASSPDYQSTDTQYF	TGTGCCAGCTCACCCGACTACCAGAGCACAGATACGCAGTATTTT
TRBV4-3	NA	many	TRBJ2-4	CASSQARAKNIQYF	TGCGCCAGCAGCCAAGCCAGGGCCAAAAACATTCAGTACTTC
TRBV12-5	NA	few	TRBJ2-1	CASGLESPAREQFF	TGTGCTAGTGGTTTGGAGTCTCCTGCCCGGGAGCAGTTCTTC
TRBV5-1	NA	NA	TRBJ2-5	CASSSDEGTQYF	TGCGCCAGCAGCTCGGACGAGGGGACCCAGTACTTC
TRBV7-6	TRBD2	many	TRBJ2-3	CASSFILAGPTDTQYF	TGTGCCAGCAGCTTCATTCTAGCGGGCCCCACAGATACGCAGTATTTT
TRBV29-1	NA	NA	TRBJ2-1	CSARTRGYNEQFF	TGCAGCGCGAGGACTAGGGGGTACAATGAGCAGTTCTTC
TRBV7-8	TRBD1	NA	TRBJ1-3	CASSLTGQGPGNTIYF	TGTGCCAGCAGCTTGACGGGACAGGGCCCTGGAAACACCATATATTTT
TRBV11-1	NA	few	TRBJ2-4	CASSFVWDNIQYF	TGTGCCAGCAGCTTTGTCTGGGATAACATTCAGTACTTC
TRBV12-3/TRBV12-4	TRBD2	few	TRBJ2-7	CASSLGLAGLDEQYF	TGTGCCAGCAGTCTGGGACTAGCCGGGTTGGACGAGCAGTACTTC
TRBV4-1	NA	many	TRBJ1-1	CASSQPKRGTEAFF	TGCGCCAGCAGCCAACCCAAAAGGGGCACTGAAGCTTTCTTT
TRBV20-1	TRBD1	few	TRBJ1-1	CSAPAQGDTEAFF	TGCAGTGCACCCGCCCAGGGGGACACTGAAGCTTTCTTT
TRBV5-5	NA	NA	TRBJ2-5	CASSLDGQLQETQYF	TGTGCCAGCAGCTTGGACGGACAGCTACAAGAGACCCAGTACTTC
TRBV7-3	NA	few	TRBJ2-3	CASSLNLGDTQYF	TGTGCCAGCAGCTTAAATCTTGGAGATACGCAGTATTTT
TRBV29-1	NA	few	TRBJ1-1	CSGEGNTEAFF	TGCAGCGGGGAGGGGAACACTGAAGCTTTCTTT
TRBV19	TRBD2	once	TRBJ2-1	CATTGYWRESGEQFF	TGTGCCACTACCGGCTATTGGCGGGAGTCGGGTGAGCAGTTCTTC
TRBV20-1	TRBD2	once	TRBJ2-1	CSARDQSGSGRFLF	TGCAGTGCTAGAGATCAGTCAGGGAGCGGGAGGTTTCTCTTC
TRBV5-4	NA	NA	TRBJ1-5	CASSFVGQPQHF	TGTGCCAGCAGCTTCGTGGGTCAGCCCCAGCATTTT
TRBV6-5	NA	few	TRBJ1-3	CASRGLTSGNTIYF	TGTGCCAGCAGAGGACTCACCTCTGGAAACACCATATATTTT
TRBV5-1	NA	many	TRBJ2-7	CASSLASDREQYF	TGCGCCAGCAGCTTGGCCAGCGACAGGGAGCAGTACTTC
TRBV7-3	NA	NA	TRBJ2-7	CASSLQGVGDEQYF	TGTGCCAGCAGCTTACAGGGAGTAGGGGATGAGCAGTACTTC
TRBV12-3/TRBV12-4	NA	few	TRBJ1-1	CASRVRMNTEAFF	TGTGCCAGCAGAGTTCGGATGAACACTGAAGCTTTCTTT
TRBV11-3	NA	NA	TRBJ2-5	CASSLGGQHQETQYF	TGTGCCAGCAGCTTGGGGGGACAGCATCAAGAGACCCAGTACTTC